The 7 T cell receptor beta chains presented below share a single source sample, sequenced in a study of T cell changes during pregnancy in multiple sclerosis. Produced via immunoSEQ multiplex PCR; TCRdb's table is partial and in-frame only. Among roughly 89,000 clones listed, 94% were seen once. Specimen: peripheral blood, collected after pregnancy. Receptors originate from a female donor in good health, enrolled as a control in a pregnancy study.

V and J are TRBV5-6 and TRBJ1-1, with 7 nucleotides matching TRBD1. The CDR3 runs to 19 residues. Germline V gene lookup returns CDR1 SGHDT and CDR2 YYEEEE. Trimming removed 4 bases from V and 1 base from J; junction bases left unmatched: 19. The chain's CDR3 is CASSASKTGFRPPNTEAFF. DNA of the CDR3: TGTGCCAGCAGCGCCTCCAAGACAGGGTTTCGACCTCCGAACACTGAAGCTTTCTTT.

The rearrangement joins TRBV6-5 to TRBJ2-1, with TRBD1 as a possible D gene (5 bases). Germline-derived CDR1 and CDR2 are MNHEY and SVGAGI. V was pared by 6 bases and J by 6 bases, with 18 bases between. The CDR3 is 15 residues long. CDR3 loop: CASRNDRQSPNEQFF. The CDR3 DNA follows: TGTGCCAGCAGGAACGACCGACAGTCCCCCAATGAGCAGTTCTTC.

V is TRBV5-1 and J is TRBJ2-3, with TRBD2 matching over 9 bases. CDR3 size: 15 residues. The germline V gene has CDR1 SGHRS and CDR2 YFSETQ. V lost 0 bases, J lost 7 bases, and 6 bases stayed unmatched. The CDR3 DNA reads TGCGCCAGCAGCTTGGGGGGACTAGCCACGCATACGCAGTATTTT. It encodes CASSLGGLATHTQYF.

V gene TRBV4-1 combines with J gene TRBJ1-1; D ambiguous. The CDR3 spans 14 residues. Trimming removed 1 base at V and 10 bases at J, with 16 bases between. Germline loops: CDR1 MGHRA, CDR2 YSYEKL. DNA for the CDR3: TGCGCCAGCAGCCAAGTGGGCCTACGTTTAGTAGCTTTCTTT. This sequence encodes CASSQVGLRLVAFF.

This chain connects TRBV28 to TRBJ2-1; TRBD2 might be the D (6 bases). The length of the CDR3 is 19 residues. V dropped 3 bases and J dropped 2 bases, with 23 bases sitting between them. The V gene's germline CDR1 is MDHEN and CDR2 SYDVKM. CDR3 loop: CASSFPPATWEVPYNEQFF. The CDR3 DNA reads as TGTGCCAGCAGTTTCCCTCCTGCTACGTGGGAGGTTCCCTACAATGAGCAGTTCTTC.

The chain recombines TRBV6-1 with TRBJ1-1; no clear D gene. Germline V gives CDR1 MNHNS, CDR2 SASEGT. The CDR3 spans 15 residues. Trimming pared 1 base from V and 6 bases from J, leaving 15 bases between. In DNA, the CDR3 is TGTGCCAGCAGTGAAGTCGGGGAGGCGAAGCCTGAAGCTTTCTTT. It encodes CASSEVGEAKPEAFF.

The chain combines TRBV7-2 with TRBJ2-1, with TRBD2 matching over 7 bases. J lost 4 bases, V lost 6 bases, and 6 bases had no gene match. Per the germline V gene, CDR1 is SGHTA and CDR2 is FQGNSA. The CDR3 spans 14 residues. CDR3 DNA: TGTGCCAGCAGGGTAGCGGGCCAGTACAATGAGCAGTTCTTC. Encoded protein: CASRVAGQYNEQFF.